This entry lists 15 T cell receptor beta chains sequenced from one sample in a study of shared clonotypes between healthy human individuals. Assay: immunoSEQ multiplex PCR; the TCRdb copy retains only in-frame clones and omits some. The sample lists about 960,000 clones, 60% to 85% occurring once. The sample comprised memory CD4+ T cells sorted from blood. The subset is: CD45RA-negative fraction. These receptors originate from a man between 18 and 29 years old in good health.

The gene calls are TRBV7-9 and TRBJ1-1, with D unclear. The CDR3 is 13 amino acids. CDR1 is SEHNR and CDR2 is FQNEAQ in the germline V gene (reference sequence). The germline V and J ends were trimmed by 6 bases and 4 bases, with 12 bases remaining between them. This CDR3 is CASSFLVGTEAFF. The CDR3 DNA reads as TGTGCCAGCAGTTTCTTGGTGGGCACTGAAGCTTTCTTT.

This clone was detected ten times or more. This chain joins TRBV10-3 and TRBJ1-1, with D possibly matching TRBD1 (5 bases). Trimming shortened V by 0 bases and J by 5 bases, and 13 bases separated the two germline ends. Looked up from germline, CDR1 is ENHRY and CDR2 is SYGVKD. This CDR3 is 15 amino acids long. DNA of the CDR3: TGTGCCATCAGTGAGTCCTTGGGGCGGCAAACTGAAGCTTTCTTT. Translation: CAISESLGRQTEAFF.

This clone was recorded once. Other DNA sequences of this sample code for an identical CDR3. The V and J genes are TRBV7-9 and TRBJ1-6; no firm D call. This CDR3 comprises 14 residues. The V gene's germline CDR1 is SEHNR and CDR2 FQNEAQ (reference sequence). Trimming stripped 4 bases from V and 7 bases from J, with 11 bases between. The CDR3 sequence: CASSSATGNSPLHF. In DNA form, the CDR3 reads TGTGCCAGCAGCTCCGCGACGGGGAATTCACCCCTCCACTTT.

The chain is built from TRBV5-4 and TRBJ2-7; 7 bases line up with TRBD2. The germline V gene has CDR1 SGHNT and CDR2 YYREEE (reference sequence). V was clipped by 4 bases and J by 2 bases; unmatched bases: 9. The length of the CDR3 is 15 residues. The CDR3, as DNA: TGTGCCAGCAGCAGGGGAGGGGAATCGGCCTACGAGCAGTACTTC. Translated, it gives CASSRGGESAYEQYF.

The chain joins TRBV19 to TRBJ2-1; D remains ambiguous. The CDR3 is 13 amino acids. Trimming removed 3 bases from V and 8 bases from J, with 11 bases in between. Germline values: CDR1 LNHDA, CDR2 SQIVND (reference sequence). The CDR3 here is CASSISYNYEQFF. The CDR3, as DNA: TGTGCCAGTAGTATTTCGTACAATTATGAGCAGTTCTTC.

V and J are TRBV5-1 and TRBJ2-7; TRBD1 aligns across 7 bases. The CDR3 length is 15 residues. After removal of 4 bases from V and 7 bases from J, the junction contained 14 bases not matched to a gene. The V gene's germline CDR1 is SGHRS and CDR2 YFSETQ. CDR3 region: CASSRDRGAAGEQYF. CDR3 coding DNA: TGCGCCAGCAGCAGGGACAGAGGAGCCGCGGGTGAGCAGTACTTC.

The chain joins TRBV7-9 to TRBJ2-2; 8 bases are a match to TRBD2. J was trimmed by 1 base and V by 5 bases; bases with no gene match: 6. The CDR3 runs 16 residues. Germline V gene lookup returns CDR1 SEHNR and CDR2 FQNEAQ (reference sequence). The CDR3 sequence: CASSHGAGGNTGELFF. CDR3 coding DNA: TGTGCCAGCAGCCACGGTGCGGGGGGGAACACCGGGGAGCTGTTTTTT.

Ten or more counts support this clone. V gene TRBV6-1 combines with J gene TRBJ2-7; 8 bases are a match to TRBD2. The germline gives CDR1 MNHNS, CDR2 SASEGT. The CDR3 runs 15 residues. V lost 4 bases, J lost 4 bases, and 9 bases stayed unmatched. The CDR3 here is CASSAGPGLEYEQYF. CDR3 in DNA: TGTGCCAGCAGTGCCGGACCGGGACTAGAGTACGAGCAGTACTTC.

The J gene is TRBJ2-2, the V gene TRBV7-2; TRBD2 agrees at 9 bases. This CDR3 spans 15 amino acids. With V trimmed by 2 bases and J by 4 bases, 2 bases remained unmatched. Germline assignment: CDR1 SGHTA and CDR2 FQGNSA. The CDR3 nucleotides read TGTGCCAGCAGCTTAAGCGGGGGGCTCACCGGGGAGCTGTTTTTT. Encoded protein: CASSLSGGLTGELFF.

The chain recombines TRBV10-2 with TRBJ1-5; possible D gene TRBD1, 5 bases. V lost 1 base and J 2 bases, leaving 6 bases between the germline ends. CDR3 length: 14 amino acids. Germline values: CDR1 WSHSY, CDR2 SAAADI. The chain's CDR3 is CASSELGGNQPQHF. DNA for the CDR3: TGCGCCAGCAGTGAGTTGGGGGGCAATCAGCCCCAGCATTTT.

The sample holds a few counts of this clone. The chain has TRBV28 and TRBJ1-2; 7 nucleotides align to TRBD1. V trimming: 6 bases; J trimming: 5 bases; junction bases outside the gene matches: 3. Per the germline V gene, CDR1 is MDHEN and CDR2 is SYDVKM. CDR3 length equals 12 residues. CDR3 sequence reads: CASRTGNYGYTF. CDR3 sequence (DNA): TGTGCCAGCAGGACAGGGAATTATGGCTACACCTTC.

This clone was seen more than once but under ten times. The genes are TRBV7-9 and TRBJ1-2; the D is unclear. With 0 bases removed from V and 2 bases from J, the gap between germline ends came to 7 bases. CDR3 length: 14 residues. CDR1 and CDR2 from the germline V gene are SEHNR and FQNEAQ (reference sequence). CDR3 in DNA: TGTGCCAGCAGCTTAGCGGAAGGCAACTATGGCTACACCTTC. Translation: CASSLAEGNYGYTF.

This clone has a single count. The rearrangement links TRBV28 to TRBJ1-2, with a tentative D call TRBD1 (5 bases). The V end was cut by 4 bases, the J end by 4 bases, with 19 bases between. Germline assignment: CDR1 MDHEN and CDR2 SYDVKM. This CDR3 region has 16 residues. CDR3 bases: TGTGCCAGCAGTTCCTCCTGGGGCAGGGAATTCTATGGCTACACCTTC. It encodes CASSSSWGREFYGYTF.

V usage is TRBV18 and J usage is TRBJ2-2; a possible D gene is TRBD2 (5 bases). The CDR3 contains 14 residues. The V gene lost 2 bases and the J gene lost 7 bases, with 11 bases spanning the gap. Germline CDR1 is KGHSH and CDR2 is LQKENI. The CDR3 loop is CASSPSGLDGELFF. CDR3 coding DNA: TGTGCCAGCTCACCATCGGGGTTGGACGGGGAGCTGTTTTTT.

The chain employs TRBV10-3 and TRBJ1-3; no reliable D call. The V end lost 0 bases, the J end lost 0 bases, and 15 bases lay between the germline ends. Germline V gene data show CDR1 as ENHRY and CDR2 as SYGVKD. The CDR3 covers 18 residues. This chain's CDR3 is CAISESITHGLSGNTIYF. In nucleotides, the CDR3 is TGTGCCATCAGTGAGTCGATAACGCACGGCCTCTCTGGAAACACCATATATTTT.